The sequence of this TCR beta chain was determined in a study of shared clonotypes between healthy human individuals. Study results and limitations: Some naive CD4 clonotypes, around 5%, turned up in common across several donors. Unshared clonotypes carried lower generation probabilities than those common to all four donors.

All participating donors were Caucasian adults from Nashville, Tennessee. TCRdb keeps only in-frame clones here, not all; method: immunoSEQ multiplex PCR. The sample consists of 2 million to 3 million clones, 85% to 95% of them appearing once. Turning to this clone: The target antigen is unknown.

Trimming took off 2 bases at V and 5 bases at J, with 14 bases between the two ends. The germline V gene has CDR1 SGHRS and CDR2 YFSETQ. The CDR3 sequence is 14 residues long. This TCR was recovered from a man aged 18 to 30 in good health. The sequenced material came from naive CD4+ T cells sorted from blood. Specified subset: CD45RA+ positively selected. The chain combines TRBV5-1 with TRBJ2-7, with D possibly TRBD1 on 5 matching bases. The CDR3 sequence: CASSFIQGRDEQYF. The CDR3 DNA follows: TGCGCCAGCAGCTTTATCCAGGGCAGAGACGAGCAGTACTTC.